What follows is one T cell receptor beta chain and its context. What it binds is unknown. Naive CD8 cells were CD45RO-negative, positively selected for CCR7, excluding terminally differentiated effector memory CD45RA+ cells. The data were obtained in a study of shared clonotypes between healthy human individuals. This table comes from immunoSEQ multiplex PCR, and its TCRdb copy is limited to in-frame clones, with some not included. The sample lists 600,000 or so clones, roughly 98% occurring once. Broader study findings: Few donors limited the genetic and exposure-history diversity represented.

The germline gives CDR1 MNHNS, CDR2 SASEGT. Trimming cost V 6 bases and J 6 bases, with 18 bases left between them. This CDR3 region has 14 residues. The chain is built from TRBV6-1 and TRBJ2-7; D might be TRBD1 or TRBD2, each matching 5 bases. Material: naive CD8+ T cells sorted from blood. The receptor was isolated from a man aged 25 to 40 in good health. The CDR3 loop reads CASSPWTGTREQYF. The CDR3 DNA sequence: TGTGCCAGCAGCCCTTGGACGGGGACCCGCGAGCAGTACTTC.